One and the same sample provided the 15 T cell receptor beta chains below, sequenced in a study of T cell repertoires in cytomegalovirus infection. One entry per CDR3 protein results from TCRdb running MiXCR on the reads. The table lists about 770,000 distinct CDR3 sequences, roughly 28% of them singletons, with 10% to 15% in the top ten. These receptors lack a known antigen. This specimen consisted of cultured CD8+ T cells from PBMCs, obtained from culture after CMV antigen stimulation. These receptors were collected from a human donor in good health (CMV status not recorded). Some clones in this sample may be carry-over from other donors' samples.

This chain uses TRBV4-1 with TRBJ2-7; D is possibly TRBD1 (6 bases). Germline CDR1 and CDR2: MGHRA and YSYEKL. The ends were cut back, 0 bases at V and 2 bases at J, with 14 bases in the middle. The CDR3 has 16 residues. DNA for the CDR3: TGCGCCAGCAGCCAAGACGGGAAGACAGGAACCTACGAGCAGTACTTC. Translated: CASSQDGKTGTYEQYF.

V usage is TRBV7-9 and J usage is TRBJ1-4; D is unclear. CDR3 length equals 13 residues. Trimming removed 0 bases at V and 8 bases at J, with 7 bases between. Germline loops: CDR1 SEHNR, CDR2 FQNEAQ (reference sequence). As DNA, the CDR3 is TGTGCCAGCAGCTTAGCCGGTTCGGAAAAACTGTTTTTT. Its translation is CASSLAGSEKLFF.

In this sample, this clonotype turned up many times. This chain uses TRBV27 with TRBJ2-1, with 8 bases aligning to TRBD1. The trim removed 8 bases at V and 6 bases at J, leaving 3 bases unmatched. Germline CDR1 MNHEY, CDR2 SMNVEV (reference sequence). CDR3 length: 12 residues. The CDR3 bases are TGTGCCAGCGCTACAGGGGGCAATGAGCAGTTCTTC. The encoded protein is CASATGGNEQFF.

For this clonotype: This may be a read error, as it is one base from a much larger clone. The genes are TRBV5-5 and TRBJ1-5; D possibly corresponds to TRBD1 (6 bases). Per the germline V gene, CDR1 is SGHKS and CDR2 is YYEKEE (reference sequence). CDR3 length: 15 amino acids. The CDR3 DNA reads TGTGCCAACAGCGCAAATACAGGGTACAATCAGCCCCAGCATTTT. Its protein is CANSANTGYNQPQHF.

The V and J genes are TRBV2 and TRBJ2-7, with 8 bases fitting TRBD1. The V gene's germline CDR1 is SNHLY and CDR2 FYNNEI. This CDR3 has 13 residues. The CDR3 is CAFRTGPTYEQYF. CDR3 nucleotide sequence: TGTGCTTTCCGGACAGGGCCGACCTACGAGCAGTACTTC.

This clonotype was recorded a few times. The V call is TRBV13, the J call TRBJ1-5, with D possibly being TRBD1 (5 bases). The CDR3 contains 13 residues. CDR1 PRHDT and CDR2 FYEKMQ come from the germline V gene (reference sequence). The ends were cut back, 3 bases at V and 8 bases at J, with 11 bases in the middle. The CDR3 DNA is TGTGCCAGCAGCTTCAGGGAGGGGAAGCCCCAGCATTTT. Residues: CASSFREGKPQHF.

This clonotype was found a few times. The chain recombines TRBV7-9 with TRBJ2-5; possible D gene TRBD1, 5 bases. Looked up from germline, CDR1 is SEHNR and CDR2 is FQNEAQ (reference sequence). This CDR3 is built from 15 residues. V dropped 5 bases and J dropped 0 bases, with 13 bases sitting between them. Here the CDR3 DNA reads TGTGCCAGCAGCCCCCGGACACAGTACCAAGAGACCCAGTACTTC. This codes for CASSPRTQYQETQYF.

In its sample, this clonotype was seen many times. The germline gene is not matched at one end of the junction; a read error may be the cause. The J gene is TRBJ2-5, the V gene TRBV7-7; 9 bases match TRBD1. Per germline, CDR1 SSHAT and CDR2 FNYEAQ (reference sequence). The CDR3 extends over 14 amino acids. CDR3 nucleotide sequence: TGTGCTAGCAGCGCCCGGACAGGGGAAGAGACCCAGTACTTC. Residues: CASSARTGEETQYF.

This clonotype was observed a few times. The chain joins TRBV7-9 to TRBJ1-5; 9 bases are a match to TRBD1. This CDR3 is built from 16 residues. V was clipped by 4 bases and J by 0 bases; unmatched bases: 4. Germline assignment: CDR1 SEHNR and CDR2 FQNEAQ (reference sequence). This CDR3 reads CASSSNRGHSNQPQHF. DNA for the CDR3: TGTGCCAGCAGCTCTAACAGGGGGCATAGCAATCAGCCCCAGCATTTT.

The chain combines TRBV28 with TRBJ2-7, with 9 bases that match TRBD1. V was pared by 6 bases and J by 3 bases, with 3 bases of the junction left unmatched. The germline gives CDR1 MDHEN, CDR2 SYDVKM. The CDR3 contains 13 residues. The CDR3 region is CASRDRGLYEQYV. CDR3 nucleotide sequence: TGTGCCAGCAGGGACAGGGGCCTCTACGAGCAGTACGTC.

This clonotype was observed many times. The rearrangement joins TRBV20-1 to TRBJ2-1; 14 bases are shared with TRBD2. Germline CDR1 and CDR2: DFQATT and SNEGSKA (reference sequence). The CDR3 consists of 16 residues. The junction had 6 bases not matched to a gene; V was cut back by 0 bases and J by 8 bases. The CDR3 region has the DNA TGCAGTGCTAGAGACAGGACTAGCGGGGGGTACTATGAGCAGTTCTTC. It encodes CSARDRTSGGYYEQFF.

This clonotype was observed a few times. The genes are TRBV7-9 and TRBJ1-1, with D hard to call. V lost 6 bases and J 3 bases, leaving 17 bases between the germline ends. The CDR3 spans 15 residues. Germline V gives CDR1 SEHNR, CDR2 FQNEAQ (reference sequence). The CDR3 DNA follows: TGTGCCAGCAGGGCCGCGGTTGGATTTGACACTGAAGCTTTCTTT. Translating it yields CASRAAVGFDTEAFF.

The chain employs TRBV12-3 or TRBV12-4 and TRBJ1-2, with TRBD1 as a possible D gene (6 bases). This CDR3 has 13 residues. V was cut by 6 bases and J by 5 bases, with 13 bases left in between. CDR3 DNA: TGTGCCAGCAGCAATACAGGGTCGTATGGCTACACCTTC. It translates to CASSNTGSYGYTF.

The chain uses TRBV9 and TRBJ2-1; D gene uncertain. V was shortened by 2 bases and J by 0 bases, with 21 bases between the two germline ends. The CDR3 extends over 19 amino acids. The germline V gene encodes CDR1 SGDLS and CDR2 YYNGEE. CDR3 DNA: TGTGCCAGCAGCGTTCCCGGACCCAACCTCGGTAGCTCCTACAATGAGCAGTTCTTC. Its translation: CASSVPGPNLGSSYNEQFF.

V is TRBV12-3 or TRBV12-4 and J is TRBJ2-1; TRBD1 is a possible D gene (6 bases). The CDR3 is 18 residues long. V lost 3 bases, J lost 8 bases, and 26 bases lay in between. Written as DNA, the CDR3 is TGTGCCAGCAGTTTTCCGGGTGTGGGGGCCTTATTGGAGGATGAGCAGTTCTTC. Amino acid sequence: CASSFPGVGALLEDEQFF.